Following are 18 T cell receptor beta chains from one sample sequenced in a study of blood T cell repertoires in COVID-19. TCRdb's copy holds only in-frame clones and misses some; the assay was immunoSEQ multiplex PCR. The table lists a few hundred thousand clones, about nine tenths of them singletons, with roughly 2.3% in the top ten. Material: peripheral blood. The receptors here all came from a man between 18 and 29 years old with active or convalescent COVID-19.

This clone was seen a handful of times. The chain combines TRBV27 with TRBJ1-3; D is possibly TRBD1 (6 bases). The CDR3 has 15 residues. Trimming took off 6 bases at V and 4 bases at J, with 16 bases between the two ends. Germline values: CDR1 MNHEY, CDR2 SMNVEV (reference sequence). In DNA, the CDR3 is TGTGCCAGCAGCATGGGACAAGGCGGAGGAAACACCATATATTTT. Its translation is CASSMGQGGGNTIYF.

This clone was found a few times. J is TRBJ2-7 and V is TRBV27; maybe TRBD1 (6 bases). Germline lookup yields CDR1 MNHEY and CDR2 SMNVEV (reference sequence). The V gene lost 3 bases and the J gene lost 0 bases, with 12 bases spanning the gap. The CDR3 length is 15 residues. The CDR3 nucleotides read TGTGCCAGCAGTTTCCTACAGGGCAACTCCTACGAGCAGTACTTC. Translation gives CASSFLQGNSYEQYF.

V and J are TRBV19 and TRBJ2-1; 9 bases align to TRBD2. The CDR3 contains 16 residues. The V and J ends lost 3 bases and 12 bases, in that order; junction bases with no gene match: 15. Looked up from germline, CDR1 is LNHDA and CDR2 is SQIVND (reference sequence). The CDR3 region is CASSMVSGSTVDVQFF. CDR3 nucleotides: TGTGCCAGTAGTATGGTTAGCGGGAGCACAGTCGACGTGCAGTTCTTC.

The chain links TRBV6-5 to TRBJ2-7, with D perhaps TRBD1 (6 bases). CDR3 length: 13 amino acids. Trimming stripped 6 bases from V and 5 bases from J, with 14 bases between. CDR1 and CDR2 (germline): MNHEY, SVGAGI. The CDR3: CASRTDRYHEQYF. The CDR3 DNA sequence: TGTGCCAGCAGAACTGACAGGTACCACGAGCAGTACTTC.

The rearrangement uses TRBV9 and TRBJ2-3, with 9 bases aligning to TRBD2. Germline CDR1 is SGDLS and CDR2 is YYNGEE. The CDR3 spans 15 residues. V was clipped by 5 bases and J by 2 bases; unmatched bases: 6. The CDR3 sequence is CASSRLAGDTDTQYF. In nucleotides, the CDR3 is TGTGCCAGCAGTCGCTTAGCGGGGGACACAGATACGCAGTATTTT.

The genes are TRBV6-2 or TRBV6-3 and TRBJ2-3; 10 bases map to TRBD2. CDR1 MNHEY and CDR2 SVGEGT come from the germline V gene. This CDR3 is built from 19 residues. The V segment lost 0 bases and the J segment 2 bases; nucleotides outside the gene matches: 11. CDR3: CASSYSRTSGKGDTDTQYF. The CDR3 DNA sequence: TGTGCCAGCAGTTACTCGAGGACTAGCGGAAAGGGGGACACAGATACGCAGTATTTT.

V gene TRBV7-9 combines with J gene TRBJ1-1; D is unclear. The length of the CDR3 is 14 residues. The V gene lost 1 base and the J gene lost 5 bases, with 11 bases spanning the gap. Germline values: CDR1 SEHNR, CDR2 FQNEAQ (reference sequence). The CDR3 region is CASSLVEEETEAFF. For the CDR3, the DNA is TGTGCCAGCAGCTTAGTTGAGGAGGAGACTGAAGCTTTCTTT.

CDR3: CASSSQGHDYIQYF. The DNA of the CDR3 is TGTGCCAGCAGCTCGCAGGGGCATGATTACATTCAGTACTTC. The chain links TRBV5-6 to TRBJ2-4; the D gene is possibly TRBD1 (6 bases). Germline V gene sequence: CDR1 SGHDT, CDR2 YYEEEE. V was trimmed by 3 bases and J by 8 bases, leaving 15 bases between them. The CDR3 spans 14 residues.

The V and J genes are TRBV2 and TRBJ1-2; 7 bases fit TRBD1. The CDR3 has 14 residues. From germline, CDR1 is SNHLY and CDR2 FYNNEI. V lost 6 bases, J lost 7 bases, and 11 bases stayed unmatched. The CDR3 bases are TGTGCCAGCAGCTTAACAGGGGCAGGCAGTGGCTACACCTTC. As protein: CASSLTGAGSGYTF.

The chain uses TRBV7-3 and TRBJ2-1, with 8 bases fitting TRBD1. The CDR3 has 14 residues. Trimming took 5 bases from V and 9 from J; bases not matched to a gene: 9. Germline lookup yields CDR1 SGHTA and CDR2 FQGTGA. DNA for the CDR3: TGTGCCAGCAGCAGAGGACAGGGAGTGCGTGAGCAGTTCTTC. Amino acid sequence: CASSRGQGVREQFF. The whole variable domain, remainder taken from reference TRBV7-3 and TRBJ2-1, is GAGVSQTPSNKVTEKGKYVELRCDPISGHTALYWYRQSLGQGPEFLIYFQGTGAADDSGLPNDRFFAVRPEGSVSTLKIQRTERGDSAVYLCASSRGQGVREQFFGPGTRLTVL.

This rearrangement joins TRBV6-5 to TRBJ2-5; D is ambiguous. CDR3 length: 13 residues. V lost 2 bases and J 2 bases, leaving 6 bases between the germline ends. Germline V CDR1 and CDR2: MNHEY, SVGAGI. The CDR3, as DNA: TGTGCCAGCAGTTACGACATGCAAGAGACCCAGTACTTC. It codes for CASSYDMQETQYF.

This chain joins TRBV5-1 and TRBJ2-5; 7 nucleotides line up with TRBD2. The V segment lost 4 bases and the J segment 5 bases; nucleotides outside the gene matches: 11. Germline CDR1 SGHRS, CDR2 YFSETQ. The CDR3 consists of 15 residues. The CDR3 DNA reads TGCGCCAGCAGCGCTAGCGGACCTTTATGGGAGACCCAGTACTTC. Residues: CASSASGPLWETQYF.

The chain uses TRBV4-2 and TRBJ1-1; D is perhaps TRBD1 (6 bases). The CDR3 has 17 residues. Germline values: CDR1 LGHNA, CDR2 YNFKEQ. Trimming left V 6 bases short and J 0 bases short, with 20 bases between. Written as DNA, the CDR3 is TGTGCCAGCAGTCCCCGAACCAGGGGCCAGATGAACACTGAAGCTTTCTTT. This translates into CASSPRTRGQMNTEAFF.

The chain links TRBV20-1 to TRBJ1-6; D remains unclear. This CDR3 spans 11 amino acids. The germline V gene encodes CDR1 DFQATT and CDR2 SNEGSKA (reference sequence). Trimming left V 5 bases short and J 4 bases short, with 3 bases between. The CDR3 nucleotides read TGCAGTGCTCTGTATAATTCACCCCTCCACTTT. Translation: CSALYNSPLHF.

This clone has only one observation. The CDR3 sequence: CASSSGQVGTPLHF. As DNA, the CDR3 is TGTGCCAGCAGCTCCGGACAGGTGGGAACACCCCTCCACTTT. This rearrangement joins TRBV5-6 to TRBJ1-6, with TRBD1 matching over 7 bases. The junction had 8 bases not matched to a gene; V was cut back by 3 bases and J by 11 bases. Germline V gene data show CDR1 as SGHDT and CDR2 as YYEEEE. CDR3 size: 14 residues.

The chain recombines TRBV27 with TRBJ2-2; 7 bases are a match to TRBD1. Germline values: CDR1 MNHEY, CDR2 SMNVEV (reference sequence). Trimming took 3 bases from V and 1 from J; bases not matched to a gene: 2. The CDR3 covers 15 residues. For the CDR3, the DNA is TGTGCCAGCAGTTTCCGACAGGGGAACACCGGGGAGCTGTTTTTT. Protein: CASSFRQGNTGELFF.

The rearrangement links TRBV19 to TRBJ1-4, with 9 bases that match TRBD1. Germline CDR1 is LNHDA and CDR2 is SQIVND (reference sequence). The CDR3 is made up of 17 amino acids. V shed 5 bases, J shed 7 bases, and the junction held 14 bases outside the gene matches. The CDR3 spells CASSPTGTGFVGEKLFF. DNA of the CDR3: TGTGCCAGTAGTCCCACCGGGACAGGGTTCGTTGGTGAAAAACTGTTTTTT.

The chain joins TRBV5-1 to TRBJ1-2, with TRBD1 identical over 10 bases. The CDR3 is 15 amino acids. V lost 4 bases and J lost 7; bases outside the gene matches: 10. Germline lookup yields CDR1 SGHRS and CDR2 YFSETQ. For the CDR3, the DNA is TGCGCCAGCAGCCCGGACGGGACAGGGGCTGGTGGCTACACCTTC. This gives the protein CASSPDGTGAGGYTF.